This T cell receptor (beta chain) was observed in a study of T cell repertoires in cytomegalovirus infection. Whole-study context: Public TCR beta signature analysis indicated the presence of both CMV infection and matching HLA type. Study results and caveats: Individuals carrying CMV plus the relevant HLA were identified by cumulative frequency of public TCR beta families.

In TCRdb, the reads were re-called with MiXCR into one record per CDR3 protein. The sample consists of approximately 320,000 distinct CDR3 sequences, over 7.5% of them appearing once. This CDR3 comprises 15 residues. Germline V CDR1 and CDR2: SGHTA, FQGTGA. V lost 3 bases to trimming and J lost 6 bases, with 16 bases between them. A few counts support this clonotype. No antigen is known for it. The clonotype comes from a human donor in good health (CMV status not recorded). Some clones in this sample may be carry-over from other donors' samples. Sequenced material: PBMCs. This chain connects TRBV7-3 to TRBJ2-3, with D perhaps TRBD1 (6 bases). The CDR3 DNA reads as TGTGCCAGCAGCTTTACAGGGTCGCCCGTGGATACGCAGTATTTT. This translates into CASSFTGSPVDTQYF.